Listed here are 12 T cell receptor beta chains from one sample, sequenced in a study of CD8 T cells in ankylosing spondylitis. Study results and caveats: Ankylosing spondylitis blood appeared to be characterized by a TCR beta motif of several highly homologous variants.

TCRdb re-analysed the 5' RACE reads in MiXCR, keeping a single row per CDR3 protein. The sample has more than 400,000 distinct CDR3 sequences; approximately 5.3% are singletons. For these TCRs, the target antigens are not known. Sequenced material: blood, either unsorted or a sorted T cell fraction (not recorded which). All receptors derive from a male donor with ankylosing spondylitis.

The chain uses TRBV2 and TRBJ1-2, with D perhaps matching TRBD1 (6 bases). Germline V CDR1 and CDR2: SNHLY, FYNNEI. The CDR3 is 14 amino acids. V was pared by 7 bases and J by 4 bases, with 16 bases between. Here the CDR3 DNA reads TGTGCCAGCAAGACCACAGGGTTGTCCTATGGCTACACCTTC. Translating it yields CASKTTGLSYGYTF.

This clonotype was picked up many times. The chain couples TRBV29-1 to TRBJ1-1; no firm D call. The germline V and J ends were trimmed by 4 bases and 1 base, with 7 bases remaining between them. This CDR3 has 12 residues. Germline values: CDR1 SQVTM, CDR2 ANQGSEA. For the CDR3, the DNA is TGCAGCGTTGGGTCCGCGAACACTGAAGCTTTCTTT. Its protein product is CSVGSANTEAFF.

The sample holds many counts of this clonotype. This rearrangement joins TRBV7-2 to TRBJ2-7; 11 bases are a match to TRBD2. With 2 bases clipped from V and 6 bases from J, the junction kept 0 bases outside the gene matches. Germline CDR1 SGHTA, CDR2 FQGNSA. This CDR3 is built from 13 residues. The CDR3 coding sequence is TGTGCCAGCAGCTTAACTAGCGGGAGCGAGCAGTACTTC. Residues: CASSLTSGSEQYF.

This clonotype was counted only a few times. One end of the junction fails to match germline, which may point to a read error. The J gene is TRBJ2-1, the V gene TRBV28; 11 bases fit TRBD2. The CDR3 is 16 residues long. Germline CDR1 is MDHEN and CDR2 is SYDVKM. The CDR3: CARSFSTSGSWDEQFF. The CDR3 nucleotides read TGTGCCAGAAGTTTTAGTACTAGCGGGAGTTGGGATGAGCAGTTCTTC.

This clonotype was observed many times. The chain recombines TRBV18 with TRBJ2-3; TRBD1 aligns across 7 bases. V lost 6 bases and J lost 5; bases outside the gene matches: 14. Germline CDR1 and CDR2: KGHSH and LQKENI. The CDR3 has 16 amino acids. The CDR3, as DNA: TGTGCCAGCTCGCCGTTTCGGACAGGTTCACAAGATACGCAGTATTTT. Amino acid sequence: CASSPFRTGSQDTQYF.

This clonotype was observed at least ten times. The chain employs TRBV29-1 and TRBJ2-2; no reliable D call. Trimming pared 8 bases from V and 4 bases from J, leaving 14 bases between. Germline CDR1 reads SQVTM; CDR2 reads ANQGSEA. This CDR3 has 13 residues. The CDR3 DNA follows: TGCAGCATTATACCCGGTGGCACCGGGGAGCTGTTTTTT. Its translation: CSIIPGGTGELFF.

This clonotype was seen many times. CDR3 DNA sequence: TGTGCCAGCAGCCTGCATCCTTACGAGCAGTACTTC. Translating gives CASSLHPYEQYF. The J gene is TRBJ2-7, the V gene TRBV7-2, with D unclear. CDR3 length: 12 amino acids. CDR1 and CDR2 (germline): SGHTA, FQGNSA. V dropped 5 bases and J dropped 4 bases, with 9 bases sitting between them.

This clonotype occurred many times. The V gene is TRBV20-1, the J gene TRBJ2-1; D not resolved. Looked up from germline, CDR1 is DFQATT and CDR2 is SNEGSKA (reference sequence). V lost 5 bases to trimming and J lost 7 bases, with 15 bases between them. This CDR3 region has 13 residues. CDR3 coding DNA: TGCAGTGCTCCGGTCGGGCAAAGAAATGAGCAGTTCTTC. Translation: CSAPVGQRNEQFF.

This clonotype was counted ten times or more. The rearrangement uses TRBV28 and TRBJ2-1; no definite D call. Germline CDR1 MDHEN, CDR2 SYDVKM. Trimming shortened V by 2 bases and J by 3 bases, and 8 bases separated the two germline ends. The CDR3 is 14 residues long. As DNA, the CDR3 is TGTGCCAGCAGTTTAAGGCAGTTCTACAATGAGCAGTTCTTC. Protein sequence: CASSLRQFYNEQFF.

At least ten counts were recorded for this clonotype. This rearrangement joins TRBV2 to TRBJ1-3; no clear D. Germline lookup yields CDR1 SNHLY and CDR2 FYNNEI. V lost 3 bases and J 4 bases, leaving 13 bases between the germline ends. The CDR3 has 15 amino acids. CDR3 DNA: TGTGCCAGCAGTGAGGATACGGGCAGGGGAAACACCATATATTTT. This gives the protein CASSEDTGRGNTIYF.

This clonotype was recorded many times. The chain combines TRBV20-1 with TRBJ2-7; 9 nucleotides match TRBD1. V gave up 3 bases and J gave up 5 bases; unmatched junction bases: 2. The CDR3 is 12 amino acids. Germline CDR1 and CDR2: DFQATT and SNEGSKA (reference sequence). CDR3 nucleotides: TGCAGTGCTAGCGGGACAGGGAACGAGCAGTACTTC. This translates into CSASGTGNEQYF.

There are many counts of this clonotype. This sequence joins TRBV6-2 or TRBV6-3 and TRBJ2-1, with unresolved D. Germline V CDR1 and CDR2: MNHEY, SVGEGT. Trimming took 2 bases from V and 0 from J, leaving 14 bases between them. This CDR3 comprises 17 residues. The CDR3 DNA follows: TGTGCCAGCAGTTACGAGGTCGCAGTACGCTCCTACAATGAGCAGTTCTTC. Its protein is CASSYEVAVRSYNEQFF.